A single T cell receptor (beta chain) is shown here with its context. The PCR employed 60 Vbeta primers together with 13 Jbeta primers. Method: immunoSEQ multiplex PCR; TCRdb's copy keeps in-frame clones and lacks some. The sample lists around 140,000 clones, about 74% occurring once. The sample belongs to a study of cytomegalovirus exposure and HLA in healthy donors. Germline-derived CDR1 and CDR2 are SQVTM and ANQGSEA. This CDR3 has 14 residues. The V segment lost 6 bases and the J segment 8 bases; nucleotides outside the gene matches: 9. The sample was PBMCs. The chain couples TRBV29-1 to TRBJ2-1, with 11 bases identical to TRBD2. The receptor comes from a man between 35 and 55 years old in good health and CMV-seropositive. The CDR3: CSVLVAGGPHEQFF. CDR3 nucleotides: TGCAGCGTCCTAGTAGCGGGAGGGCCGCATGAGCAGTTCTTC.